The clone carrying this TCR beta chain occurred a few times. Antigen unknown. CDR3 length: 14 residues. Germline V gene data show CDR1 as SGHVS and CDR2 as FQNEAQ. Trimming removed 0 bases from V and 2 bases from J, with 8 bases in between. This record comes from a study of blood T cells in healthy people across ages. A second PCR of about 6 to 12 cycles used a sample-barcoded 5' primer and a J-beta primer mix. TCRdb called the 5' RACE reads again in MiXCR, with one record for every CDR3 protein. The profile shows some 1.4 million distinct CDR3 sequences, approximately 40% of them singletons. Study findings and constraints: Possibly confounding the expanded clonotype changes was the fact that donor CMV status was unknown.

J is TRBJ2-7 and V is TRBV7-8; D is uncertain. What was sequenced was blood. The sequence was obtained from a woman aged 18-30 years in good health. For the CDR3, the DNA is TGTGCCAGCAGCTTAGCTACACGGACCTACGAGCAGTACTTC. Translation: CASSLATRTYEQYF.